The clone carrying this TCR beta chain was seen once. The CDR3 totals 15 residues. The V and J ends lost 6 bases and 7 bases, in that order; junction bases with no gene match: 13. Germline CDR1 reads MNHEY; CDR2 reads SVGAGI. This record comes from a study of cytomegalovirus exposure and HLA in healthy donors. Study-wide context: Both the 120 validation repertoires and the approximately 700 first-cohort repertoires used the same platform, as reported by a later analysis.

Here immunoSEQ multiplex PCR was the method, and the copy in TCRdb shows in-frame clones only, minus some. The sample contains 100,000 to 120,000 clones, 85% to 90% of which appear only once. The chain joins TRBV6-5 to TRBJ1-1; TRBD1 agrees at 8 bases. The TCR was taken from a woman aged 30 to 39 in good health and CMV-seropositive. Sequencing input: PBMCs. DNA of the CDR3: TGTGCCAGCAGGCGACCTGGGATAACAGGGGGTGAAGCTTTCTTT. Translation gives CASRRPGITGGEAFF.